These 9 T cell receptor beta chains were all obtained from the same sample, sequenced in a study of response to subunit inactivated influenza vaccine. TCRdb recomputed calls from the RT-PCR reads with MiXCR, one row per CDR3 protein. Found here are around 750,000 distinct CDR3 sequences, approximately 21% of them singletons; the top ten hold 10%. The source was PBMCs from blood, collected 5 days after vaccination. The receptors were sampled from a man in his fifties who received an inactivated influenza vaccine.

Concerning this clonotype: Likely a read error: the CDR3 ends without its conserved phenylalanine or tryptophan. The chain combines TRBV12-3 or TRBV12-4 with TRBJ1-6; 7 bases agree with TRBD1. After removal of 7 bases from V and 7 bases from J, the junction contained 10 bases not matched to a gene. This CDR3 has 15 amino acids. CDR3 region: CASTLGQVGNSPLHY. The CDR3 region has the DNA TGTGCCAGCACACTAGGACAGGTCGGGAATTCACCCCTCCACTAT.

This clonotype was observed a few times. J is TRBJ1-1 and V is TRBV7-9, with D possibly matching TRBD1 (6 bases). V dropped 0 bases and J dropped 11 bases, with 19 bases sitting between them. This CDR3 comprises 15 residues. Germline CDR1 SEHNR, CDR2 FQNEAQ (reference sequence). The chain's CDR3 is CASSLAETGGAVAFF. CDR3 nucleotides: TGTGCCAGCAGCTTAGCTGAGACAGGAGGGGCCGTGGCTTTCTTT. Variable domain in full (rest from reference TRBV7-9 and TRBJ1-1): DTGVSQNPRHKITKRGQNVTFRCDPISEHNRLYWYRQTLGQGPEFLTYFQNEAQLEKSRLLSDRFSAERPKGSFSTLEIQRTEQGDSAMYLCASSLAETGGAVAFFGQGTRLTVV.

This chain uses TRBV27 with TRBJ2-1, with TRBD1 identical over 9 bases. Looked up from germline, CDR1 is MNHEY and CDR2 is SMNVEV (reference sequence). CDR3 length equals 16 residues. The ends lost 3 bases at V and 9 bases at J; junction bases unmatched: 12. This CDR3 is CASSFYGTGNSAEQFF. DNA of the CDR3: TGTGCCAGCAGTTTTTACGGGACAGGGAATTCGGCTGAGCAGTTCTTC.

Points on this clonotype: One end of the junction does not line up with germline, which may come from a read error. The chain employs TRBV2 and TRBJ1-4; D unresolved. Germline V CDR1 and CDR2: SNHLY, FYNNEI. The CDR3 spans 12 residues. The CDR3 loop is CASMTTNEKPFF. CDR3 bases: TGTGCCAGCATGACGACAAATGAAAAACCGTTTTTT. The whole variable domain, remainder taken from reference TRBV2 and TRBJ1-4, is EPEVTQTPSHQVTQMGQEVILRCVPISNHLYFYWYRQILGQKVEFLVSFYNNEISEKSEIFDDQFSVERPDGSNFTLKIRSTKLEDSAMYFCASMTTNEKPFFGSGTQLSVL.

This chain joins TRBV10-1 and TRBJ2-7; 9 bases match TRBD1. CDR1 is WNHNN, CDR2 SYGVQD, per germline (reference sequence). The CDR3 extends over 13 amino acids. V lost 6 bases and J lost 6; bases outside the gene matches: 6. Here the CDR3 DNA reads TGCGCCAGCAGCCGGGACAGGGATTTCGAGCAGTACTTC. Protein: CASSRDRDFEQYF.

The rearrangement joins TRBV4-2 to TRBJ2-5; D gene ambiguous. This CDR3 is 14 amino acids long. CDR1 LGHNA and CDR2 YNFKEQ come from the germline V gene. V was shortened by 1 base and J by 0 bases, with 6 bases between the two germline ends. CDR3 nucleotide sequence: TGTGCCAGCAGCCAAGGGATCAACCAAGAGACCCAGTACTTC. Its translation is CASSQGINQETQYF.

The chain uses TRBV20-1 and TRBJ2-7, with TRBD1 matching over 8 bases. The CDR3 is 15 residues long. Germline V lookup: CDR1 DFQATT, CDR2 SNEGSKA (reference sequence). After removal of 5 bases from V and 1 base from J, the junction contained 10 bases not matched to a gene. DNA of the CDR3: TGCAGTGCTGTTTCAGAGGACAGGGAATCCTACGAGCAGTACTTC. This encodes CSAVSEDRESYEQYF.

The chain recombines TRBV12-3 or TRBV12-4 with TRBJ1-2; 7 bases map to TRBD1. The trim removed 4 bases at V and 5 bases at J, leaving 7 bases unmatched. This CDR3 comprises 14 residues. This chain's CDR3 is CASSSQGFGYGYTF. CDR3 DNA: TGTGCCAGCAGTTCACAGGGGTTCGGGTATGGCTACACCTTC.

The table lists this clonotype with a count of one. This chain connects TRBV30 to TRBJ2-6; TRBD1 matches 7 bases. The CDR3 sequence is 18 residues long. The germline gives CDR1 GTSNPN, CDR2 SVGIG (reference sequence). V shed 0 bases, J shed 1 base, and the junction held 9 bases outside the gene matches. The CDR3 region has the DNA TGTGCCTGGAGTGTACGGGTAGGGGGCGCATCTGGGGCCAACGTCCTGACTTTC. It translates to CAWSVRVGGASGANVLTF.